Listed below are T cell receptor beta chains from one sample, sequenced in a study of somatic mutations in cytotoxic T cells in rheumatoid arthritis. Assay used: immunoSEQ multiplex PCR; TCRdb lists only in-frame clones, some missing. The repertoire consists of 30,000 to 45,000 clones, with 70% to 85% occurring once and the leading ten covering roughly 3.1%. Specimen: CD8+ T cells sorted from blood. Receptors originate from a man in his forties in good health. The CDR3 runs from the conserved cysteine through the conserved F or W. The D gene is left open where the match is weak. Not every row has a clone size; where given, it reads once, few, many or a size class.

TRBV7-9	TRBD2	-	TRBJ2-3	CAESGSKWDTQYF	TGTGCCGAAAGCGGGAGTAAGTGGGATACGCAGTATTTT
TRBV5-1	TRBD2	-	TRBJ2-7	CASSWRSDLAGIYEQYF	TGCGCCAGCAGCTGGCGTTCGGATCTAGCGGGGATCTACGAGCAGTACTTC
TRBV25-1	-	-	TRBJ2-7	CASSALMGLRLEQYF	TGTGCCAGCAGTGCACTTATGGGGCTGCGGCTCGAGCAGTACTTC
TRBV7-9	-	-	TRBJ1-3	CASSLEQVVVGEDTIYF	TGTGCCAGCAGCTTAGAACAGGTCGTCGTCGGTGAGGACACCATATATTTT
TRBV9	TRBD2	once	TRBJ2-1	CASSPLGTSGTYNEQFF	TGTGCCAGCAGCCCTTTGGGGACTAGCGGGACATACAATGAGCAGTTCTTC
TRBV27	-	-	TRBJ2-7	CASSSGALGGQYF	TGTGCCAGCAGTTCCGGGGCCCTTGGCGGGCAGTACTTC
TRBV7-9	TRBD2	-	TRBJ2-2	CASSSTWEGTPGELFF	TGTGCCAGCAGCAGCACATGGGAGGGCACCCCCGGGGAGCTGTTTTTT
TRBV28	TRBD1	-	TRBJ1-1	CASSDRGLNTEAFF	TGTGCCAGCAGTGACAGGGGGCTGAACACTGAAGCTTTCTTT
TRBV19	-	-	TRBJ2-7	CASSIDPERAQRDEQYF	TGTGCCAGTAGTATAGATCCAGAGCGCGCGCAGAGGGACGAGCAGTACTTC
TRBV7-6	TRBD2	-	TRBJ2-1	CASSPELLAENNEQFF	TGTGCCAGCAGCCCAGAGTTACTAGCGGAAAACAATGAGCAGTTCTTC
TRBV6-5	TRBD1	-	TRBJ2-5	CASSYYRGDPETQYF	TGTGCCAGCAGTTACTACAGGGGGGACCCCGAGACCCAGTACTTC
TRBV5-4	-	few	TRBJ2-3	CASSLVTDTQYF	TGTGCCAGCAGCTTGGTCACAGATACGCAGTATTTT
TRBV7-9	-	-	TRBJ1-5	CASSPGGAPQHF	TGTGCCAGCAGCCCCGGGGGGGCGCCCCAGCATTTT
TRBV6-1	TRBD1	-	TRBJ1-5	CASSRQGSLEQPQHF	TGTGCCAGCAGTCGACAGGGCTCGTTAGAACAGCCCCAGCATTTT
TRBV27	TRBD1	-	TRBJ1-2	CASSLSQGDYNYGYTF	TGTGCCAGCAGTTTATCCCAGGGGGACTATAACTATGGCTACACCTTC
TRBV14	TRBD1	-	TRBJ2-1	CASSPRDSSGEQFF	TGTGCCAGCAGCCCCCGGGACAGCTCGGGTGAGCAGTTCTTC
TRBV5-6	TRBD2	few	TRBJ2-1	CASSLGASGVYNEQFF	TGTGCCAGCAGCTTGGGGGCTAGCGGGGTCTACAATGAGCAGTTCTTC
TRBV27	-	few	TRBJ1-1	CASSLSIQYGLAFF	TGTGCCAGCAGTTTATCAATACAGTACGGTTTGGCTTTCTTT
TRBV28	-	once	TRBJ2-1	CASSLERGSYNEQFF	TGTGCCAGCAGTTTGGAACGGGGATCTTACAATGAGCAGTTCTTC
TRBV30	TRBD2	-	TRBJ2-1	CACLLAGGLGEQFF	TGTGCCTGCCTGCTGGCGGGAGGGCTTGGGGAGCAGTTCTTC
TRBV21-1	-	-	TRBJ1-4	CASSKVRGAGEKLFF	TGTGCCAGCAGCAAAGTGAGGGGGGCCGGGGAAAAACTGTTTTTT
TRBV7-3	TRBD1	-	TRBJ2-1	CASSLGAGGGGEQFF	TGTGCCAGCAGCTTAGGGGCAGGGGGCGGCGGTGAGCAGTTCTTC
TRBV7-9	-	-	TRBJ2-7	CASSLEGPGAYEQYF	TGTGCCAGCAGCTTAGAAGGGCCGGGGGCCTACGAGCAGTACTTC
TRBV6-6	TRBD2	-	TRBJ2-7	CASSPRTSGAYEQYF	TGTGCCAGCAGCCCACGGACTAGCGGGGCCTACGAGCAGTACTTC
TRBV29-1	TRBD1	-	TRBJ1-1	CSVETGLTEAFF	TGCAGCGTTGAGACAGGGCTCACTGAAGCTTTCTTT
TRBV4-1	-	-	TRBJ2-1	CASSQDRSIQGEQFF	TGCGCCAGCAGCCAAGATCGTTCCATCCAAGGGGAGCAGTTCTTC
TRBV29-1	TRBD1	-	TRBJ2-7	CSVLPGAGGHEQYF	TGCAGCGTTCTACCCGGGGCAGGGGGCCACGAGCAGTACTTC
TRBV19	-	-	TRBJ1-3	CASSSYEDSSGNTIYF	TGTGCCAGTAGTAGTTACGAGGACAGCTCTGGAAACACCATATATTTT
TRBV4-3	TRBD2	-	TRBJ2-1	CASSQDLASGAYNEQFF	TGCGCCAGCAGCCAAGATCTCGCTAGCGGGGCCTACAATGAGCAGTTCTTC
TRBV27	TRBD1	-	TRBJ2-3	CASNRLQGAGDTQYF	TGTGCCAGCAATCGACTACAGGGGGCGGGGGATACGCAGTATTTT
TRBV7-2	TRBD2	-	TRBJ2-7	CASSVLAGYEQYF	TGTGCCAGCAGCGTACTAGCGGGCTACGAGCAGTACTTC
TRBV4-1	-	few	TRBJ2-1	CASSRPGADEQFF	TGCGCCAGCAGCCGTCCGGGGGCTGATGAGCAGTTCTTC
TRBV27	-	-	TRBJ2-7	CASSPTGRLNEQYF	TGTGCCAGCAGCCCGACAGGGAGGTTGAACGAGCAGTACTTC
TRBV11-2	TRBD1	-	TRBJ2-3	CASSLDSTGVDTQYF	TGTGCCAGCAGCTTAGATTCAACAGGGGTTGATACGCAGTATTTT
TRBV18	TRBD2	-	TRBJ2-1	CASSPGLAAYNEQFF	TGTGCCAGCTCACCCGGACTAGCGGCTTACAATGAGCAGTTCTTC
TRBV7-6	-	once	TRBJ2-1	CASSLGGYNNEQFF	TGTGCCAGCAGCTTAGGGGGATATAACAATGAGCAGTTCTTC
TRBV2	TRBD1	few	TRBJ2-7	CASSGQGSSYEQYF	TGTGCCAGCAGTGGACAGGGAAGCTCCTACGAGCAGTACTTC
TRBV19	-	-	TRBJ2-7	CASSKRGGDEQYF	TGTGCCAGTAGTAAGAGGGGCGGCGACGAGCAGTACTTC
TRBV7-9	-	-	TRBJ1-1	CASSLTAFEAFF	TGTGCCAGCAGCCTGACCGCCTTTGAAGCTTTCTTT
TRBV29-1	TRBD1	once	TRBJ2-7	CSVGTGSYEQYF	TGCAGCGTTGGGACAGGTTCCTACGAGCAGTACTTC
TRBV15	TRBD2	few	TRBJ2-7	CATSRGTSGTYEQYF	TGTGCCACCAGCCGGGGGACTAGCGGGACCTACGAGCAGTACTTC
TRBV2	TRBD2	-	TRBJ2-1	CASSVASGSYNEQFF	TGTGCCAGCAGTGTGGCCAGCGGGAGCTACAATGAGCAGTTCTTC
TRBV6-6	-	once	TRBJ1-1	CASSFRTVEAFF	TGTGCCAGCAGTTTTCGTACAGTTGAAGCTTTCTTT
TRBV29-1	-	-	TRBJ2-7	CSVAGGRFYEQYF	TGCAGCGTCGCCGGGGGACGGTTCTACGAGCAGTACTTC
TRBV5-4	-	-	TRBJ2-7	CASSFYTTYEQYF	TGTGCCAGCAGCTTTTACACCACCTACGAGCAGTACTTC
TRBV16	-	-	TRBJ1-5	CASSQSAGVGNQPQHF	TGTGCCAGCAGCCAATCAGCAGGGGTCGGCAATCAGCCCCAGCATTTT
TRBV6-1	TRBD1	-	TRBJ1-5	CASSEQGRQGGYSNQPQHF	TGTGCCAGCAGTGAACAAGGGCGGCAGGGGGGCTATAGCAATCAGCCCCAGCATTTT
TRBV21-1	-	-	TRBJ1-4	CASSKALYGVPLLRSEKLFF	TGTGCCAGCAGCAAAGCGCTTTACGGGGTGCCCCTCCTCAGGAGTGAAAAACTGTTTTTT
TRBV27	TRBD2	few	TRBJ2-1	CASSPGTSGYNEQFF	TGTGCCAGCAGTCCCGGGACTAGCGGATACAATGAGCAGTTCTTC
TRBV28	-	-	TRBJ1-1	CASSFPTEAFF	TGTGCCAGCAGTTTTCCGACTGAAGCTTTCTTT
TRBV7-8	TRBD1	-	TRBJ1-1	CASSNRGRGENTEAFF	TGTGCCAGCAGCAACAGGGGGCGCGGGGAGAACACTGAAGCTTTCTTT
TRBV2	-	-	TRBJ1-3	CASSERGRAGNTIYF	TGTGCCAGCAGTGAAAGAGGGAGGGCTGGAAACACCATATATTTT
TRBV28	TRBD2	-	TRBJ2-3	CASSRTSGRTIFTDTQYF	TGTGCCAGCAGTCGAACTAGCGGGAGAACAATTTTCACAGATACGCAGTATTTT
TRBV28	-	once	TRBJ1-3	CASSPPHSGNTIYF	TGTGCCAGCAGTCCACCCCACTCTGGAAACACCATATATTTT